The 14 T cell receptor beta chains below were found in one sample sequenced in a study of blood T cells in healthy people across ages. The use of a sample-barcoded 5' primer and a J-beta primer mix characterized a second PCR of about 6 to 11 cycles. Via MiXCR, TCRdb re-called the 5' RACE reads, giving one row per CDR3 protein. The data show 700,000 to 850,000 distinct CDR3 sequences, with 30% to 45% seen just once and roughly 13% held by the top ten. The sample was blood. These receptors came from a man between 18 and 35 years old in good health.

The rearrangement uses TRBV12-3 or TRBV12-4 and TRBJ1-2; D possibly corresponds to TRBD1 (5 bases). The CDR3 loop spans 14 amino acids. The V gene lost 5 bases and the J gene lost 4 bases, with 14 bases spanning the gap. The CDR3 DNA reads TGTGCCAGCAGTCCAGGTGGAGGGGCCTATGGCTACACCTTC. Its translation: CASSPGGGAYGYTF.

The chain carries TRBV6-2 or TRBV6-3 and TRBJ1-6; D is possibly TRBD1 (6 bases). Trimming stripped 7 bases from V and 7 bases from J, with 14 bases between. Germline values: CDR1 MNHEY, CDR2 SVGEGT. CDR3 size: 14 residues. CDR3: CASTNAGANSPLHF. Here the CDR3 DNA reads TGTGCCAGCACCAACGCAGGGGCCAATTCACCCCTCCACTTT.

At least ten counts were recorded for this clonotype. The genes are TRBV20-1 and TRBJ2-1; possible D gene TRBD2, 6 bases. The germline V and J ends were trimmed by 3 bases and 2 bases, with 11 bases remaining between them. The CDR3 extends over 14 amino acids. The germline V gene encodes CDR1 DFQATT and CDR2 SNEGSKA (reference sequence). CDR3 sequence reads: CSASRIAAYNEQFF. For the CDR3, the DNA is TGCAGTGCTAGTAGAATAGCGGCCTACAATGAGCAGTTCTTC.

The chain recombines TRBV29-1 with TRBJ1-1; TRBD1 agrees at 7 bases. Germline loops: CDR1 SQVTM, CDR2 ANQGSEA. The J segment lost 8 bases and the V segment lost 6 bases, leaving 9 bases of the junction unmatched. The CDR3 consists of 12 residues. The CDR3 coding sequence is TGCAGCGTCTCCCGACAGGGACAAGAAGCTTTCTTT. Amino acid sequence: CSVSRQGQEAFF.

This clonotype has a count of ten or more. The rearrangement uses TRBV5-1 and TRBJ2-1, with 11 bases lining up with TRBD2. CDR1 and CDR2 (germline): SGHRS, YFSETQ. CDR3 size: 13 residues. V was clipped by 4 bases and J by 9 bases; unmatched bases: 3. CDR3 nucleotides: TGCGCCAGCAGCCCCGGGACTAGCGGTGAGCAGTTCTTC. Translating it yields CASSPGTSGEQFF.

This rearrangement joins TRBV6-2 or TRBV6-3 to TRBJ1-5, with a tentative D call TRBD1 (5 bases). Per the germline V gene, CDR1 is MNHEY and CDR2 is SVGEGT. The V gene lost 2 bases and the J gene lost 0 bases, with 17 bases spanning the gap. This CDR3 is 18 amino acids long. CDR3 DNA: TGTGCCAGCAGTTACCGAACTAAGGCAGGGCCTAGCAATCAGCCCCAGCATTTT. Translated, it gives CASSYRTKAGPSNQPQHF.

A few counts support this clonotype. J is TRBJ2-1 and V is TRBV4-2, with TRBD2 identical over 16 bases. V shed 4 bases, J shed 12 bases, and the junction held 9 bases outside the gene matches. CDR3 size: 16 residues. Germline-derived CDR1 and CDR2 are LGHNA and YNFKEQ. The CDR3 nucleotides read TGTGCCAGCAGCCTACCGGGACTAGCGGGGGGGTTGGGGCAGTTCTTC. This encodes CASSLPGLAGGLGQFF.

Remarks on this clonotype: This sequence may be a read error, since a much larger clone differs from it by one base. The CDR3 DNA reads as TGTGCCAGCAGCGTAGCGGGGAGCCCCTACAATGAGCAGTTCTTC. As protein: CASSVAGSPYNEQFF. This rearrangement joins TRBV9 to TRBJ2-1, with D perhaps TRBD2 (5 bases). The V and J ends lost 0 bases and 2 bases respectively, with 9 bases between them. CDR1 is SGDLS and CDR2 is YYNGEE in the germline V gene. There are 15 residues in the CDR3.

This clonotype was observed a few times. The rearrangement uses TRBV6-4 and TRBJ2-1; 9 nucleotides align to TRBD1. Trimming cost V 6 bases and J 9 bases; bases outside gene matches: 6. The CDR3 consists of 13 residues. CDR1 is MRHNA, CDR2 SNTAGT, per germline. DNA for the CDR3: TGTGCCAGCAGCCGGGACAGGGACGCTGAGCAGTTCTTC. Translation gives CASSRDRDAEQFF.

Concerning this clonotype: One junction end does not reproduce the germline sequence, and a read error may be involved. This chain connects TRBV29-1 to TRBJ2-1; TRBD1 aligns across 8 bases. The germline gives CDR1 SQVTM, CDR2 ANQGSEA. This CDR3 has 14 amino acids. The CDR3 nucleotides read TGCAGCGTTAAGGACAGGGAGTCCTACAATAAGCAGTTCTTC. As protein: CSVKDRESYNKQFF.

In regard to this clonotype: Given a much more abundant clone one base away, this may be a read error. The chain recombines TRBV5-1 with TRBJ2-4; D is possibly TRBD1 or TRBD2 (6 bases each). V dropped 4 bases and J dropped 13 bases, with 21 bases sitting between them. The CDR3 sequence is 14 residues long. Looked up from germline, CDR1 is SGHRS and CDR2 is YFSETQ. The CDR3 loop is CASSLQGGTYKQYF. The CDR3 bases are TGCGCCAGCAGCCTACAGGGCGGGACCTACAAGCAGTACTTC.

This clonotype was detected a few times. The CDR3 loop reads CASSYSGQENSPLHF. The CDR3 nucleotides read TGTGCCAGCAGTTACTCGGGCCAGGAAAACTCACCCCTCCACTTT. The V call is TRBV6-5, the J call TRBJ1-6; no firm D call. This CDR3 region has 15 residues. Germline CDR1 MNHEY, CDR2 SVGAGI. V was clipped by 0 bases and J by 10 bases, with 13 bases between them.

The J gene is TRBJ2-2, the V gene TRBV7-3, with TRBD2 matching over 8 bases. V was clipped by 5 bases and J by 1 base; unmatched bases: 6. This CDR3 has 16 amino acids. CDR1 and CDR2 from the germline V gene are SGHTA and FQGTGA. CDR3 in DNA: TGTGCCAGCAGCCCCGACCTAGCGGGGAACACCGGGGAGCTGTTTTTT. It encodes CASSPDLAGNTGELFF.

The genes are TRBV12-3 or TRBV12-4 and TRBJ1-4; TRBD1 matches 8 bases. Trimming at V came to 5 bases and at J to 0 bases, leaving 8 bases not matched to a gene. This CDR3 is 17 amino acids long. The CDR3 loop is CASSQGQVWATNEKLFF. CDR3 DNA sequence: TGTGCCAGCAGTCAGGGACAGGTTTGGGCAACTAATGAAAAACTGTTTTTT.